Reported below is one T cell receptor beta chain. The assay was immunoSEQ multiplex PCR, and TCRdb's table has in-frame clones only and misses some. The table lists about 70,000 clones, around 90% of them singletons. The CDR3 length is 13 residues. CDR1 and CDR2 from the germline V gene are SQVTM and ANQGSEA. V was clipped by 8 bases and J by 6 bases; unmatched bases: 10. This sample was included in a study of technical replicates of blood from a handful of donors. The chain employs TRBV29-1 and TRBJ1-5; 7 bases match TRBD1. This sequence was found in a human donor in good health. Sequencing was performed on T cells isolated from PBMCs. CDR3 in DNA: TGCAGCTTCGGGAGGGGGCATCGTCAGCCCCAGCATTTT. It codes for CSFGRGHRQPQHF.